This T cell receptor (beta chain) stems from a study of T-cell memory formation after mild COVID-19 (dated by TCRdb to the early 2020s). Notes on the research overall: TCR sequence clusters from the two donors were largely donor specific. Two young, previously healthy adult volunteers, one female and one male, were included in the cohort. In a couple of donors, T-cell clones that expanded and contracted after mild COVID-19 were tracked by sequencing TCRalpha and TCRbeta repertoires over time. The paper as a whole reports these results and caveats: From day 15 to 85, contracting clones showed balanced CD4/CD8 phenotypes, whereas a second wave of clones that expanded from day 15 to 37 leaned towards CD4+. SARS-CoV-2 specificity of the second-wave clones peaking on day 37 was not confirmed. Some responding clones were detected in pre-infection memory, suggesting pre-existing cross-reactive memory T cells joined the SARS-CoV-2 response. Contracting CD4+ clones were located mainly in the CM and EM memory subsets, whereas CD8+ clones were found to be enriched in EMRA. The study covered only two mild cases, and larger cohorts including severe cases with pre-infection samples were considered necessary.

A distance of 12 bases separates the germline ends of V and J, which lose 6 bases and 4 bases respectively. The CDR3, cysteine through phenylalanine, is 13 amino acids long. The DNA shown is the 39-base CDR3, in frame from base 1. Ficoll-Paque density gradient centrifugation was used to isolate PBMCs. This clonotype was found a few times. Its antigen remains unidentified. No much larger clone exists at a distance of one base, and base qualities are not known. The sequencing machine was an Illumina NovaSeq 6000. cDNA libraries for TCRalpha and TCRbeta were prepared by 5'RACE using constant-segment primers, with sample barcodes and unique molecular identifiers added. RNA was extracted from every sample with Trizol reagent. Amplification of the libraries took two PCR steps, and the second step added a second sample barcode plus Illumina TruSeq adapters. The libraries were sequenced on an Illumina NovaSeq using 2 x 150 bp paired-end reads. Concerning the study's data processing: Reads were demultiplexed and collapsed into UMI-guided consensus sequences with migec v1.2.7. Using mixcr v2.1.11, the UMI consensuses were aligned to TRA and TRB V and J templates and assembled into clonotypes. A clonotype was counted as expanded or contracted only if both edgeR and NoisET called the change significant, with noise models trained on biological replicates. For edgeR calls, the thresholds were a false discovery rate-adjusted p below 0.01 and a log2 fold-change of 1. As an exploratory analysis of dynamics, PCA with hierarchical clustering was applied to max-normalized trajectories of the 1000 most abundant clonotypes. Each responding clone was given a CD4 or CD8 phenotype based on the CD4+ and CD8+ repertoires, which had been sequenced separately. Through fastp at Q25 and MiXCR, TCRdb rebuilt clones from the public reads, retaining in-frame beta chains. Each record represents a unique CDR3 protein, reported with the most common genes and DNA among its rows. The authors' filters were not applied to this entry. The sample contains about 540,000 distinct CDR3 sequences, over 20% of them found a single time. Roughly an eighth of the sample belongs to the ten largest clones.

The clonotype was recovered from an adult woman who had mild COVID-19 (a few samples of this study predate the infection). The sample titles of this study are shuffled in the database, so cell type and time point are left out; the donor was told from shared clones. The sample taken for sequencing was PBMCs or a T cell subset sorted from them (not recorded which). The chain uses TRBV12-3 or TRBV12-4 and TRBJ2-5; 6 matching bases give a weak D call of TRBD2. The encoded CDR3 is CASRGTPRETQYF. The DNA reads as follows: TGTGCCAGCAGAGGGACTCCCAGAGAGACCCAGTACTTC.